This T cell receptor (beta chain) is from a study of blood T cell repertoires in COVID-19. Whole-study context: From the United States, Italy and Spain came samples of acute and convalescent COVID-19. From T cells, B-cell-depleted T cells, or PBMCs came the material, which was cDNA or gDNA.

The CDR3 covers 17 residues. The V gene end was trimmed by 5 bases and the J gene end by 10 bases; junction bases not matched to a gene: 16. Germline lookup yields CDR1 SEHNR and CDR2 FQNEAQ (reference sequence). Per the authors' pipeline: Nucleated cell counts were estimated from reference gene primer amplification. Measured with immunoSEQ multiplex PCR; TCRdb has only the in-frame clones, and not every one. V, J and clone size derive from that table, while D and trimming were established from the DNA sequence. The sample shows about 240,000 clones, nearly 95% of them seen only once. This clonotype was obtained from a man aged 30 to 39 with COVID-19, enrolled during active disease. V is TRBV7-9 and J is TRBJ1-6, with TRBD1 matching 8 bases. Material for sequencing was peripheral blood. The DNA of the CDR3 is TGTGCCAGCAGCCCATTGTTAGTACAGGGGGTCCAATCACCCCTCCACTTT. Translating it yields CASSPLLVQGVQSPLHF.